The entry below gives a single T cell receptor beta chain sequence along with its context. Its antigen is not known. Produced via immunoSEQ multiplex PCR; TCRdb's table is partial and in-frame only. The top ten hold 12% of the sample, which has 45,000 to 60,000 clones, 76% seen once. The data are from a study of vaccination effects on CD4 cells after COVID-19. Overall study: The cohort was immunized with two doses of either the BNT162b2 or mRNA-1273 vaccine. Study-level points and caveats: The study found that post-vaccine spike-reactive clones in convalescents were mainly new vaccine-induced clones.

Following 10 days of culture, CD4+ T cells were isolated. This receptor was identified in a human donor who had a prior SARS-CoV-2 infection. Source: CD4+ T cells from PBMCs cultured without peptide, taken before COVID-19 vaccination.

CDR3 nucleotide sequence: TGCGCCAGCAGCCAAGGTGGACAGCGTAACATGAACACTGAAGCTTTCTTT. Its translation is CASSQGGQRNMNTEAFF. V is TRBV4-3 and J is TRBJ1-1, with D maybe TRBD1 (6 bases). Trimming removed 1 base from V and 0 bases from J, with 15 bases in between. The V gene's germline CDR1 is LGHNA and CDR2 YSLEER. CDR3 size: 17 residues.